This TCR beta chain was sequenced for a study of shared clonotypes between healthy human individuals. Produced via immunoSEQ multiplex PCR; TCRdb's table is partial and in-frame only. The sample shows fewer than 550,000 clones, about 79% of them seen only once. Trimming removed 0 bases at V and 4 bases at J, with 8 bases between. The CDR3 is made up of 14 amino acids. CDR1 and CDR2 from the germline V gene are LGHNA and YSLEER. The V call is TRBV4-3, the J call TRBJ2-3; the D is unclear. Sample: PBMCs. The receptor comes from a woman in her thirties or forties in good health. Some clones in this sample may be carry-over from other donors' samples. CDR3 protein: CASSQDLEADTQYF. For the CDR3, the DNA is TGCGCCAGCAGCCAAGATTTAGAGGCAGATACGCAGTATTTT.